Each of the 8 T cell receptor beta chains below was sequenced from the same sample in a study of shared clonotypes between healthy human individuals. TCRdb's copy holds only in-frame clones and misses some; the assay was immunoSEQ multiplex PCR. The sample includes some 500,000 clones, roughly 95% of them seen just once. Sequencing was carried out using naive CD4+ T cells sorted from blood. Specified subset: CD45RA+ positively selected. The receptors shown here come from a woman aged 25-40 years in good health.

This sequence joins TRBV28 and TRBJ2-7, with 8 bases fitting TRBD2. V lost 5 bases to trimming and J lost 5 bases; unmatched junction nucleotides: 2. Germline V gene data show CDR1 as MDHEN and CDR2 as SYDVKM. The CDR3 has 12 residues. CDR3 loop: CASSQAGDEQYF. The CDR3 region has the DNA TGTGCCAGCAGTCAAGCGGGAGACGAGCAGTACTTC.

This sequence joins TRBV7-9 and TRBJ2-3; TRBD2 matches at 10 bases. This CDR3 has 15 amino acids. Germline CDR1 reads SEHNR; CDR2 reads FQNEAQ (reference sequence). V shed 4 bases and J 1 base; nucleotides not matched to a gene: 2. The CDR3 is CASSSGTSGTDTQYF. The CDR3 DNA is TGTGCCAGCAGCTCCGGGACTAGCGGCACAGATACGCAGTATTTT. Together with reference TRBV7-9 and TRBJ2-3, the CDR3 gives the full variable domain: DTGVSQNPRHKITKRGQNVTFRCDPISEHNRLYWYRQTLGQGPEFLTYFQNEAQLEKSRLLSDRFSAERPKGSFSTLEIQRTEQGDSAMYLCASSSGTSGTDTQYFGPGTRLTVL.

V usage is TRBV11-2 and J usage is TRBJ2-5; D is unclear. The CDR3 has 14 amino acids. Trimming stripped 1 base from V and 5 bases from J, with 11 bases between. From germline, CDR1 is SGHAT and CDR2 FQNNGV. The CDR3 DNA reads TGTGCCAGCAGCTTAGCCGTAGTGGGGGAGACCCAGTACTTC. This encodes CASSLAVVGETQYF. The full variable domain, with the rest looked up from reference TRBV11-2 and TRBJ2-5, is EAGVAQSPRYKIIEKRQSVAFWCNPISGHATLYWYQQILGQGPKLLIQFQNNGVVDDSQLPKDRFSAERLKGVDSTLKIQPAKLEDSAVYLCASSLAVVGETQYFGPGTRLLVL.

About this clone: Germline is not matched at one junction end, which may reflect a read error. The chain links TRBV7-2 to TRBJ1-2; TRBD1 is a possible D gene (5 bases). The CDR3 is made up of 13 amino acids. Germline V gives CDR1 SGHTA, CDR2 FQGNSA. CDR3 sequence reads: CASSQIPQGATNF. DNA for the CDR3: TGTGCCAGCAGCCAGATCCCCCAGGGCGCAACTAACTTC.

The chain links TRBV5-1 to TRBJ2-1; 7 bases align to TRBD2. This CDR3 is built from 13 residues. Germline V gives CDR1 SGHRS, CDR2 YFSETQ. V was pared by 5 bases and J by 10 bases, with 9 bases of the junction left unmatched. CDR3 nucleotides: TGCGCCAGCAGATTATCGGGAGGAAGCGAGCAGTTCTTC. This codes for CASRLSGGSEQFF.

The chain is built from TRBV1 and TRBJ2-2; the table names TRBD2, a call not compared with the DNA. TRBV1 is a pseudogene. CDR3 length equals 22 residues. The CDR3 spells CTSSPPMLPGLAGGGGTGELFF. DNA for the CDR3: TGCACCAGCAGCCCCCCTATGCTCCCGGGACTAGCGGGAGGCGGTGGCACCGGGGAGCTGTTTTTT.

CDR3 protein: CASSPGQGAGNTIYF. CDR3 DNA: TGTGCCAGCAGCCCGGGACAGGGTGCTGGAAACACCATATATTTT. The chain combines TRBV7-9 with TRBJ1-3; 9 bases fit TRBD1. The CDR3 is made up of 15 amino acids. V lost 5 bases, J lost 2 bases, and 4 bases stayed unmatched. CDR1 and CDR2 from the germline V gene are SEHNR and FQNEAQ (reference sequence).

V gene TRBV14 combines with J gene TRBJ2-5; D possibly corresponds to TRBD1 (6 bases). TRBJ2-7 explains the end of the DNA better; the J call may be wrong. Per germline, CDR1 SGHDN and CDR2 FVKESK. This CDR3 is 14 amino acids long. Written as DNA, the CDR3 is TGTGCCAGCAGCCCGGGACACCCCATCTACGAGCAGTACTTC. It codes for CASSPGHPIYEQYF.